The 19 T cell receptor beta chains listed next were all sequenced from one sample in a study of blood T cell repertoires in COVID-19. Clones were read by immunoSEQ multiplex PCR, and TCRdb kept only the in-frame ones, dropping some. The profile shows roughly 240,000 clones, approximately 86% of them singletons. Specimen: peripheral blood. The receptors stem from an older woman who had recovered from COVID-19.

Turning to this clone: One junction end does not reproduce the germline sequence, and a read error may be involved. The chain couples TRBV28 to TRBJ2-5; 8 positions agree with TRBD2. This CDR3 has 14 amino acids. CDR1 is MDHEN, CDR2 SYDVKM, per germline. Written as DNA, the CDR3 is TGCGCCAGCTACCATGCGGGGGGACAAGAGACCCAGTACTTC. This codes for CASYHAGGQETQYF.

The chain uses TRBV20-1 and TRBJ2-5; D unclear. The V end was cut by 3 bases, the J end by 5 bases, with 13 bases between. The CDR3 sequence is 13 residues long. CDR1 is DFQATT and CDR2 is SNEGSKA in the germline V gene (reference sequence). CDR3 protein: CSASVRVMETQYF. The CDR3 DNA follows: TGCAGTGCTAGTGTCCGGGTAATGGAGACCCAGTACTTC.

This chain uses TRBV4-1 with TRBJ1-4, with D possibly being TRBD1 (5 bases). Trimming left V 2 bases short and J 6 bases short, with 13 bases between. Looked up from germline, CDR1 is MGHRA and CDR2 is YSYEKL. The CDR3 runs 15 residues. In DNA, the CDR3 is TGCGCCAGCAGCCAACTGGGGCTTGTTTATGAAAAACTGTTTTTT. Its protein product is CASSQLGLVYEKLFF.

This clone is a singleton in its sample. The chain has TRBV11-2 and TRBJ2-1, with TRBD2 matching 9 bases. Trimming cost V 4 bases and J 4 bases; bases outside gene matches: 11. Per the germline V gene, CDR1 is SGHAT and CDR2 is FQNNGV. This CDR3 contains 17 residues. The CDR3 bases are TGTGCCAGCAGCTCCCTTAAGCGGGGGGCCCCATACAATGAGCAGTTCTTC. This codes for CASSSLKRGAPYNEQFF.

The chain employs TRBV6-5 and TRBJ1-5; no reliable D call. This CDR3 is 12 amino acids long. V gave up 6 bases and J gave up 4 bases, with 7 bases separating them. Germline CDR1 is MNHEY and CDR2 is SVGAGI. The CDR3 sequence is CASRSRNQPQHF. For the CDR3, the DNA is TGTGCCAGCAGGTCTAGGAATCAGCCCCAGCATTTT.

The chain combines TRBV29-1 with TRBJ1-1, with a weak D call TRBD1 (6 bases). The CDR3 runs 13 residues. In germline, CDR1 is SQVTM, CDR2 ANQGSEA. Trimming pared 4 bases from V and 3 bases from J, leaving 12 bases between. The CDR3 loop reads CSVGPNRDTEAFF. CDR3 DNA: TGCAGCGTTGGACCAAACAGGGACACTGAAGCTTTCTTT.

Worth noting for this clone: An end of the junction differs from the germline gene, which may be a read error. The chain employs TRBV7-7 and TRBJ2-3, with 10 bases that match TRBD1. CDR1 and CDR2 (germline): SSHAT, FNYEAQ (reference sequence). The CDR3 has 16 amino acids. CDR3 loop: CASSLSGTGGTDTQYF. Here the CDR3 DNA reads TGTGCTAGCAGCTTATCAGGGACAGGGGGCACAGATACGCAGTATTTT.

J is TRBJ2-3 and V is TRBV15; 9 positions agree with TRBD2. V was pared by 0 bases and J by 5 bases, with 9 bases of the junction left unmatched. Germline V gives CDR1 LNHNV, CDR2 YYDKDF (reference sequence). This CDR3 is 17 amino acids long. The CDR3 here is CATSRDLGLAGKDTQYF. Here the CDR3 DNA reads TGTGCCACCAGCAGAGATCTGGGCCTAGCGGGGAAAGATACGCAGTATTTT.

The chain couples TRBV10-2 to TRBJ1-5; D unclear. Trimming shortened V by 2 bases and J by 5 bases, and 16 bases separated the two germline ends. The CDR3 covers 16 residues. CDR1 and CDR2 from the germline V gene are WSHSY and SAAADI. This CDR3 reads CASSEMVGGRDQPQHF. The DNA for the CDR3 is TGCGCCAGCAGTGAGATGGTAGGAGGGAGAGATCAGCCCCAGCATTTT.

The chain recombines TRBV11-3 with TRBJ1-6, with 7 bases fitting TRBD1. V was pared by 5 bases and J by 7 bases, with 5 bases of the junction left unmatched. CDR1 SGHNT and CDR2 YENEEA come from the germline V gene. This CDR3 is 14 amino acids long. The DNA for the CDR3 is TGTGCCAGCAGCCTGACAGGGAGCAATTCACCCCTCCACTTT. It translates to CASSLTGSNSPLHF.

This clone was seen only once. The V and J genes are TRBV11-3 and TRBJ2-7; the D gene is possibly TRBD1 (6 bases). This CDR3 is built from 16 residues. V lost 1 base to trimming and J lost 5 bases, with 18 bases between them. CDR1 and CDR2 (germline): SGHNT, YENEEA. CDR3 loop: CASSLGGQGIIHEQYF. The CDR3 bases are TGTGCCAGCAGCTTAGGGGGGCAGGGGATCATCCACGAGCAGTACTTC.

The chain recombines TRBV4-3 with TRBJ1-2, with 11 bases that match TRBD1. V shed 1 base and J 4 bases; nucleotides not matched to a gene: 5. Germline loops: CDR1 LGHNA, CDR2 YSLEER. This CDR3 has 16 residues. In DNA form, the CDR3 reads TGCGCCAGCAGCCAAGTAAGGACAGGGGGCGGCTATGGCTACACCTTC. Translation gives CASSQVRTGGGYGYTF.

In DNA form, the CDR3 reads TGTGCCAGCAGCCGAGTCGGACAGGGGGGTCCCGGGGAGCTGTTTTTT. It encodes CASSRVGQGGPGELFF. The rearrangement uses TRBV5-6 and TRBJ2-2, with 10 bases lining up with TRBD1. CDR3 length: 16 amino acids. Per the germline V gene, CDR1 is SGHDT and CDR2 is YYEEEE. The trim removed 4 bases at V and 6 bases at J, leaving 9 bases unmatched.

This clone was counted only a few times. This chain uses TRBV4-1 with TRBJ1-5; 8 bases are shared with TRBD1. From germline, CDR1 is MGHRA and CDR2 YSYEKL. Trimming at V came to 3 bases and at J to 0 bases, leaving 10 bases not matched to a gene. The CDR3 runs to 18 residues. This CDR3 reads CASSHAPGQGNSNQPQHF. CDR3 sequence (DNA): TGCGCCAGCAGCCACGCGCCCGGACAGGGAAATAGCAATCAGCCCCAGCATTTT.

The V call is TRBV9, the J call TRBJ2-2; D is unresolved. There are 15 residues in the CDR3. Trimming removed 0 bases at V and 6 bases at J, with 12 bases between. Germline CDR1 reads SGDLS; CDR2 reads YYNGEE. CDR3 in amino acids: CASSVVQFSPGELFF. CDR3 in DNA: TGTGCCAGCAGCGTAGTTCAGTTTAGCCCCGGGGAGCTGTTTTTT.

This sequence joins TRBV24-1 and TRBJ2-1, with 9 bases lining up with TRBD1. The germline CDR1 and CDR2 sequences are KGHDR and SFDVKD. There are 13 residues in the CDR3. The trim removed 10 bases at V and 1 base at J, leaving 1 base unmatched. The CDR3 nucleotides read TGTGCCACGGGGACAGGGTCCTACAATGAGCAGTTCTTC. Protein sequence: CATGTGSYNEQFF.

The rearrangement joins TRBV7-9 to TRBJ2-2, with a tentative D call TRBD1 (6 bases). Germline CDR1 is SEHNR and CDR2 is FQNEAQ (reference sequence). This CDR3 has 14 amino acids. The germline V and J ends were trimmed by 5 bases and 3 bases, with 10 bases remaining between them. Written as DNA, the CDR3 is TGTGCCAGCAGCCCCAGGGGTTACACCGGGGAGCTGTTTTTT. This encodes CASSPRGYTGELFF.

CDR3 protein: CASSLFAGAGDGELFF. The DNA for the CDR3 is TGTGCCAGCAGTTTATTTGCGGGGGCCGGGGACGGGGAGCTGTTTTTT. V usage is TRBV6-5 and J usage is TRBJ2-2, with D possibly TRBD2 on 7 matching bases. Germline V CDR1 and CDR2: MNHEY, SVGAGI. V lost 4 bases to trimming and J lost 7 bases, with 19 bases between them. The CDR3 runs to 16 residues.

The chain joins TRBV4-1 to TRBJ2-7; D perhaps matches TRBD2 (5 bases). Per the germline V gene, CDR1 is MGHRA and CDR2 is YSYEKL. V was cut by 3 bases and J by 0 bases, with 15 bases left in between. The CDR3 has 16 residues. The DNA for the CDR3 is TGCGCCAGCAGCCACTTTGGACTTACGAACTCCTACGAGCAGTACTTC. Translation: CASSHFGLTNSYEQYF.